Detailed here is one T cell receptor beta chain. At least ten counts were recorded for this clonotype. Its specific antigen is unknown. No quality values exist for individual bases; no much larger clone is one base distant. The time point label of this sample denotes: newly diagnosed GD, antithyroid drugs for less than 3 months. For both TCR sequencing and RNA sequencing, RNA was extracted from PBMCs in TRIzol. The diagnosis of Graves' disease followed American Thyroid Association guidelines. The patients came from an endocrinology department in Xi'an, China. Each patient gave approximately 9.7 milliliters of peripheral blood, collected in an EDTA anticoagulant tube. Ficoll Paque Plus density gradient separation was used to isolate PBMCs, and no additional T cell sorting was done. An Agilent 2100 Bioanalyzer and agarose gel were used to assess RNA quality, and a NanoDrop 2000 was used to measure RNA concentration.

This record belongs to a study of regulatory T cells in long-lasting Graves disease (dated by TCRdb to the early 2020s). For the wider study: Newly diagnosed Graves' disease patients had taken antithyroid drugs for less than 3 months. Persistent Graves' disease patients were compared with newly diagnosed Graves' disease patients by peripheral blood TCR sequencing and RNA sequencing. The study took place in China and was registered as a clinical trial. A total of about 35 samples underwent TCR sequencing, from about 13 patients with persistent Graves' disease and some 20 patients with newly diagnosed Graves' disease. What the research found in general, with its limitations: Sequencing and analysis were restricted to the TCR beta chain. The authors noted that the small sample size was a limitation that may lower accuracy. Persistent disease showed preferential use of TRBV28, TRBJ1-2 and TRBJ2-5, whereas newly diagnosed disease favored TRBV20-1 and TRBJ2-1. Patients with persistent disease shared more public clonotypes (about 3,000) than newly diagnosed patients did (966). Compared with newly diagnosed patients, patients with persistent Graves' disease had lower TCR Shannon entropy and fewer highly expanded clones, which suggests clonal expansion. The study examined only peripheral blood because the primary lesion, thyroid tissue, could not be accessed.

V lost 0 bases and J lost 0 bases; the stretch between them is 8 bases long. The germline V gene (reference sequence) gives CDR1 as PRHDT and CDR2 as FYEKMQ. Measured from the cysteine to the phenylalanine, the CDR3 is 15 residues long. The DNA shown is the 45-base CDR3, in frame from base 1. Library prep was done by multiplex PCR. The sample was run on an Illumina HiSeq 4000. TCR beta libraries were built with iRepertoire HTBI primers and Arm-PCR amplification of CDR3 regions. Before sequencing, the PCR products underwent gel purification. On the authors' methods: A total of 62 TRBV and approximately 13 TRBJ segments were identified across samples and were used for gene usage analysis of CDR3 amino acid clonotypes. COPE and FqMerger were used to merge filtered high-quality paired reads into contigs. BLAST was used to align contigs to IMGT TRBV, TRBD and TRBJ reference genes, and CDR3 was defined according to IMGT. Highly expanded clones were defined as clonotypes with a frequency above 0.1%. Repertoire diversity was measured by Shannon entropy, and V-J evenness by the Gini coefficient. Public clonotypes were defined as clonotypes shared by more than one individual. The raw public data were reprocessed by TCRdb itself: fastp quality trimming at Q25, MiXCR clonotype calling, in-frame beta chains only. Records with the same CDR3 protein are collapsed into one entry carrying the most frequent genes and DNA. TCRdb's processing, not the authors', yielded these V and J calls. The sample table lists about 200,000 distinct CDR3 sequences, roughly 19% of them with a count of one. 12% of the sample goes to the ten largest clones.

Another study also made use of these data, one on T cells in Graves' hyperthyroidism and ophthalmopathy. As the second publication notes: Stable Graves' hyperthyroidism was defined as the absence of progression to ophthalmopathy over 18 months of follow-up. Hyperthyroidism patients were newly diagnosed, with disease duration under 2 months, and aged 18 to 65 years. Patients with uncontrolled infections, other autoimmune diseases, pregnancy or lactation were excluded. Clinical symptoms, serum thyroxine and TRAb, thyroid ultrasound, and orbital computed tomography formed the basis for the diagnoses. A first-round RT-PCR of the TCR CDR3 used the HTBI primer set with the Qiagen OneStep RT-PCR kit. Blood samples also contained most of the expanded thyroid clonotypes (frequency above 0.001), which suggests that blood repertoires may reflect thyroid immune responses. A 13 V-J signature model separated ophthalmopathy from stable hyperthyroidism, with approximately 86% sensitivity and around 84% specificity in cross-validation and 80%/75% in testing. During validation, the model predicted progression to ophthalmopathy a median of about 5.9 months ahead of onset, with around 71% sensitivity and 72% to 80% specificity. TCR V-J signatures able to tell the groups apart were searched for in a discovery cohort of about a hundred patients, of whom roughly 42 had Graves' ophthalmopathy and around 56 had stable Graves' hyperthyroidism. Prospective prediction of ophthalmopathy was tested in an independent validation cohort consisting of some 20 hyperthyroidism patients and over 15 patients who later progressed to ophthalmopathy. The approximately 90 discovery patients were divided at random into training and test sets in a 7:3 ratio. In addition, the study compared T-cell repertoires in thyroid tissue and in blood from roughly 6 Graves' hyperthyroidism patients. After blood sampling, hyperthyroidism patients were treated with methimazole at a starting dose of 30 mg daily, and ophthalmopathy patients were treated with high-dose intravenous methylprednisolone. A second multiplex PCR round built the libraries, followed by size selection and purification. Paired-end sequencing of the libraries was performed with 100 bp reads on an Illumina HiSeq2000. Raw data were processed with SOAPnuke, discarding reads with adapters, uncalled bases, mean Phred below 15, or no exact constant-primer or identifier match. High-quality paired reads were merged with COPE v1.2.5, and unique nucleotide sequences were defined as clonotypes. Clonotypes were aligned to IMGT TRBV, TRBD and TRBJ reference segments using MiTCR v1.1. Analysis was restricted to V-J combinations with a frequency above 0.0001, which covered just over 98% of repertoires. A TCS score was defined as the ratio between F50 (clonal expansion) and ExV (chaos), using BLOSUM62-based TCRdist between CDR3 peptides within each V-J. Welch's t-statistics and random forest reduced 500 to 550 V-J features to 10 to 15, which were used in a naive Bayes classifier (R e1071). Sample size was not statistically predetermined, and blinding of investigators to group allocation was not performed. The paper describes TCR Vbeta CDR3 sequencing of 135 peripheral blood samples, made up of 43 ophthalmopathy patients, 70 to 75 hyperthyroidism patients and some 17 progressor patients.

Recombination joined TRBV13 with TRBJ1-1, with the D gene call left open. This sequence originates from a woman in her twenties or thirties with Graves disease. Donor details come from another sample of the same person, matched by shared clones. This sample comprised peripheral blood mononuclear cells (PBMCs), obtained at new diagnosis, from a patient treated with antithyroid drugs. The CDR3 is CASSLGANMNTEAFF. The DNA sequence reads TGTGCCAGCAGCTTAGGTGCGAACATGAACACTGAAGCTTTCTTT.